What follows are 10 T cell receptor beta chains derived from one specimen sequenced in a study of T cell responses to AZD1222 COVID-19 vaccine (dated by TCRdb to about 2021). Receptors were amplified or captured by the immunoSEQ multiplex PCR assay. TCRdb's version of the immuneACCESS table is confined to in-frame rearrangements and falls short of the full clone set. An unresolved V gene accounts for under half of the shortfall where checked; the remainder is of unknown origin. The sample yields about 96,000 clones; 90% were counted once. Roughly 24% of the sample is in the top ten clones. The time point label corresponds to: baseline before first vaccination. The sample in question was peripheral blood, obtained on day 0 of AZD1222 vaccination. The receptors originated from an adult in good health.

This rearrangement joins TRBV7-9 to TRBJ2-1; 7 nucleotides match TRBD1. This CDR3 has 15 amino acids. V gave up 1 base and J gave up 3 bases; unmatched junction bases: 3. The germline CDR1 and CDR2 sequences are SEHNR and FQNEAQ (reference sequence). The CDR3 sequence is CASSLEGTVYNEQFF. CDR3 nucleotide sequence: TGTGCCAGCAGCTTAGAGGGGACAGTCTACAATGAGCAGTTCTTC.

CDR3 region: CASSLWGTGANVLTF. CDR3 sequence (DNA): TGTGCCAGCAGTTTATGGGGGACTGGGGCCAACGTCCTGACTTTC. The J gene is TRBJ2-6, the V gene TRBV27; D tentatively reads TRBD1 or TRBD2 (5 bases each). Trimming stripped 1 base from V and 2 bases from J, with 6 bases between. Germline V lookup: CDR1 MNHEY, CDR2 SMNVEV (reference sequence). The CDR3 has 15 residues.

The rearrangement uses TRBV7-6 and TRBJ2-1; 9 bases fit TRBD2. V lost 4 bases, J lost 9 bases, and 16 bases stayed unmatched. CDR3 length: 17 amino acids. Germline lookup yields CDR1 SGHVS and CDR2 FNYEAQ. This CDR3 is CASSSSGGGLAPAEQFF. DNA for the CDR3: TGTGCCAGCAGCTCCTCCGGCGGGGGACTAGCTCCGGCTGAGCAGTTCTTC.

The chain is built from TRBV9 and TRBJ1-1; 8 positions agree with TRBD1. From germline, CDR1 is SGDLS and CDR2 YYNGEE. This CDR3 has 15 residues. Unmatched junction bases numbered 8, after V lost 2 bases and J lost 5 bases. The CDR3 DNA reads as TGTGCCAGCAGCGTTTTTGACAGGGGTGGTACTGAAGCTTTCTTT. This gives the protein CASSVFDRGGTEAFF. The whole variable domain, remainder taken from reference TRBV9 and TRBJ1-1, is DSGVTQTPKHLITATGQRVTLRCSPRSGDLSVYWYQQSLDQGLQFLIQYYNGEERAKGNILERFSAQQFPDLHSELNLSSLELGDSALYFCASSVFDRGGTEAFFGQGTRLTVV.

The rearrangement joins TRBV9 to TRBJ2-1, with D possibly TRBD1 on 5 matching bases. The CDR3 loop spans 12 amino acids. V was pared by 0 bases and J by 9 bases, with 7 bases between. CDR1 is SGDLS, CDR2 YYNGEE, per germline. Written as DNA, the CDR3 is TGTGCCAGCAGCGTAGTAGGGGTTGAGCAGTTCTTC. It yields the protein CASSVVGVEQFF.

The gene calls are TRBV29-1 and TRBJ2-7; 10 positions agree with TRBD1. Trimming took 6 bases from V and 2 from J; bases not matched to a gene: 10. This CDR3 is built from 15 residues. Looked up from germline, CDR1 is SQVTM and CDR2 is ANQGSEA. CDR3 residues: CSVGGDRGATYEQYF. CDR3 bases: TGCAGCGTCGGAGGGGACAGGGGAGCCACCTACGAGCAGTACTTC.

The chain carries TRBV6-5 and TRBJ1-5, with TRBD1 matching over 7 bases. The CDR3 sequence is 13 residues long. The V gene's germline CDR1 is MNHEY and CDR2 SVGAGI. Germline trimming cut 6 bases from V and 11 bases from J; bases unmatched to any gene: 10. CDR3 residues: CASRQGQGEAQHF. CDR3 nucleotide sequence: TGTGCCAGCAGACAGGGGCAAGGGGAAGCCCAGCATTTT.

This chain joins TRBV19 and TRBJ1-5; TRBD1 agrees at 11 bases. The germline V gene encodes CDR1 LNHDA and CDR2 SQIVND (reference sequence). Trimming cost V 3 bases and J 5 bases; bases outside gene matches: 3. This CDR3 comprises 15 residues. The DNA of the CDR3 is TGTGCCAGTAGTATGGACAGGGGGCATGATCAGCCCCAGCATTTT. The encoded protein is CASSMDRGHDQPQHF.

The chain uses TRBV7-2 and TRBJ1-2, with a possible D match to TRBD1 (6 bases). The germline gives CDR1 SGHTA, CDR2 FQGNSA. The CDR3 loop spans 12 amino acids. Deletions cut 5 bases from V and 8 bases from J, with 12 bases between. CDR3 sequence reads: CASSTNRVGYTF. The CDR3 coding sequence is TGTGCCAGCAGCACAAACAGGGTCGGCTACACCTTC. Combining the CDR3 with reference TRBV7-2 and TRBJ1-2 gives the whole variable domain GAGVSQSPSNKVTEKGKDVELRCDPISGHTALYWYRQSLGQGLEFLIYFQGNSAPDKSGLPSDRFSAERTGGSVSTLTIQRTQQEDSAVYLCASSTNRVGYTFGSGTRLTVV.

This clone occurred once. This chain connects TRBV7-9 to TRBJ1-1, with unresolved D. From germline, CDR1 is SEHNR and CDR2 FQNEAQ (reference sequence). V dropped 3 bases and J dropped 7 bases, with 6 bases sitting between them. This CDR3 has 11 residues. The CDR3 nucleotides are TGTGCCAGCAGCTTCCGAAGTGAAGCTTTCTTT. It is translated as CASSFRSEAFF.